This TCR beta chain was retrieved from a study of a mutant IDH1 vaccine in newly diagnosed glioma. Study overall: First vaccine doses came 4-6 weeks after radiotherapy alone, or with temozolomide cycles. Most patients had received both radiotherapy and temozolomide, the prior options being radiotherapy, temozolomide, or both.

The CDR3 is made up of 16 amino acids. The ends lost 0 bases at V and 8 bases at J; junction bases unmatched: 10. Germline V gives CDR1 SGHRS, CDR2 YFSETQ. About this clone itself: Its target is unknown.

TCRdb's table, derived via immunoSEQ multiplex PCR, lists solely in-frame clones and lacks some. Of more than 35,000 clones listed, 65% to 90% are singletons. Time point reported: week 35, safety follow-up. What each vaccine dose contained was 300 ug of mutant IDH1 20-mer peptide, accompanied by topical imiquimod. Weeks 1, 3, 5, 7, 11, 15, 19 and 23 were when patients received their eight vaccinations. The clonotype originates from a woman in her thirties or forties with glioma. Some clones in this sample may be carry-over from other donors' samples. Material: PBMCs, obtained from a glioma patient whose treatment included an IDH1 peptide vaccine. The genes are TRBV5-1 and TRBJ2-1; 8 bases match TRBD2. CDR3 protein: CASSLAGGAGADEQFF. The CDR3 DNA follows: TGCGCCAGCAGCTTGGCGGGTGGAGCGGGAGCGGATGAGCAGTTCTTC.